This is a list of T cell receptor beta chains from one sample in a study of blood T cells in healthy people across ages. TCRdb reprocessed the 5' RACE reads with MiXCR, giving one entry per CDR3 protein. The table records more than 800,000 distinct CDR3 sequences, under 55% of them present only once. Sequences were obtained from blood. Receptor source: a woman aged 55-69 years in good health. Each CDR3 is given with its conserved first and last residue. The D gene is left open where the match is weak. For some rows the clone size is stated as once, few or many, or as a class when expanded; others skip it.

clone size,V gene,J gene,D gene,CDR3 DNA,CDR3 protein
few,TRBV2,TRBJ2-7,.,TGTGCCAGCAGGCTGACTAGGGAGCAGTACTTC,CASRLTREQYF
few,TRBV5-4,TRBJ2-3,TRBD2,TGTGCCAGCAGCTCTGGACTAGCGGCAAGCACAGATACGCAGTATTTT,CASSSGLAASTDTQYF
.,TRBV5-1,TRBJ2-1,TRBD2,TGCGCCAGCAGCTGGGGGGGGTCGGGAAGCTCCTACAATGAGCAGTTCTTC,CASSWGGSGSSYNEQFF
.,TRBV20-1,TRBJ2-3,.,TGCAGTGCTAGGACGCTTATCAGAACCTCAGATGCGCAGTATTTT,CSARTLIRTSDAQYF
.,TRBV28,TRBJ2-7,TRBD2,TGTGCCAGCAGTCTAATACTAGCGGTGTCCTACGAGCAGTACTTC,CASSLILAVSYEQYF
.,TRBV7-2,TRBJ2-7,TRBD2,TGTGCCAGCAGTCGAACCCCCGGGACTAGCGGCTACTACGAGCAGTACTTC,CASSRTPGTSGYYEQYF
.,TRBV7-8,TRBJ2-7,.,TGTGCCAGCAGCTCCTTTGCGGGCGACGAGCAGTACTTC,CASSSFAGDEQYF
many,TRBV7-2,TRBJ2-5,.,TGTGCCAGCAGCTCAACCCTCGGTGAGACCCAGTACTTC,CASSSTLGETQYF
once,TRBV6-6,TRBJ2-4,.,TGTGCCAGCAGTCCCAGACAGGAAGCCAAAAACATTCAGTACTTC,CASSPRQEAKNIQYF
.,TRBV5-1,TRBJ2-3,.,TGCGCCAGCAGCTTTCATGAGCCCCCAGATACGCAGTATTTT,CASSFHEPPDTQYF
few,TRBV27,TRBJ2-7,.,TGTGCCAGCAGTGTGGGGGGGCTTAGAGACGAGCAGTACTTC,CASSVGGLRDEQYF
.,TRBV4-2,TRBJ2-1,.,TGTGCCAGCAGCCAAGACGGAGATTACAATGAGCAGTTCTTC,CASSQDGDYNEQFF
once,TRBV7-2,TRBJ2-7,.,TGTGCCAACAGCTTGGTTGGGCAGACTCTCTACGAGCAGTACTTC,CANSLVGQTLYEQYF
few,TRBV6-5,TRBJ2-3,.,TGTGCCAGCATGACATCTTTTCTTAGCACAGATACGCAGTATTTT,CASMTSFLSTDTQYF
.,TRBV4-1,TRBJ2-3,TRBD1,TGCGCCAGCAGCCCCCAGGGACAGGGCACAGATACGCAGTATTTT,CASSPQGQGTDTQYF
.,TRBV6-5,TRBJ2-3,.,TGTGCCAGCAGGCGGGACAGTAATAATCCCTATACGCAGTATTTT,CASRRDSNNPYTQYF
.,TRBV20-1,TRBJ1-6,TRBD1,TGCAGTGCCAGGGGGGTGGTCTCACCCCTCCACTTT,CSARGVVSPLHF
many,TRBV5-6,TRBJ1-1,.,TGTGCCAGCAGCTTGCCCGGTGAGGGCACTGAAGCTTTCTTT,CASSLPGEGTEAFF
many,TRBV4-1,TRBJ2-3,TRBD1,TGCGCCAGCAGCCACAAAGGGGACAGGGTGGGCGGTGAGCAGTATTTT,CASSHKGDRVGGEQYF
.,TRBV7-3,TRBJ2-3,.,TGTGCCAGCAGTTCCGAGGGCCGCACAGATACGCAGTATTTT,CASSSEGRTDTQYF
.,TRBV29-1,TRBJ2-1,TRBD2,TGCAGCCATGGAGGGCATCGGGGGGTTGCCCTCGGGGGTGAGCAGTTCTTC,CSHGGHRGVALGGEQFF
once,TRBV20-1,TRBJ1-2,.,TGCAGTGCTGGAACCGGGACAACTAACTATGGCTACACCTTC,CSAGTGTTNYGYTF
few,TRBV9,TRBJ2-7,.,TGTGCCAGCAGCGTGAGGGGCCAAGCATACGAGCAGTACTTC,CASSVRGQAYEQYF
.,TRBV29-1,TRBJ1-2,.,TGCAGCGTTGCTGAGGATGGCTACACCTTC,CSVAEDGYTF
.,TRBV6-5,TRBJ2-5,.,TGTGCCAGCAGTCCTCGAGGTGTGAGCGAGACCCAGTACTTC,CASSPRGVSETQYF